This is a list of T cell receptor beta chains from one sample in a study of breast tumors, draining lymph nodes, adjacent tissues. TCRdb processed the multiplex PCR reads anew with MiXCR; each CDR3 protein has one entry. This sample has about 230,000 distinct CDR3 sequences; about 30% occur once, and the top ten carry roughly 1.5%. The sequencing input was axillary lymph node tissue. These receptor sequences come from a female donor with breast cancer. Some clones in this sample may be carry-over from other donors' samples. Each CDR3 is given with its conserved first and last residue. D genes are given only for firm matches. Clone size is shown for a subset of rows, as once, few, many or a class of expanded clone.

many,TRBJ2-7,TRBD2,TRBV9,TGTGCCAGCAGCGTAGAGGCTAGCGGGAGCCTCTACGAGCAGTACTTC,CASSVEASGSLYEQYF
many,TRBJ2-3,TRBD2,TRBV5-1,TGCGCCAGCAGACCGACTAGCGGACGCACAGATACGCAGTATTTT,CASRPTSGRTDTQYF
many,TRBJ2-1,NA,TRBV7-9,TGTGCCAGCAGCTATTACCCGAACTACAATGAGCAGTTCTTC,CASSYYPNYNEQFF
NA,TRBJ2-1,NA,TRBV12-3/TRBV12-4,TGTGCCAGCAGTCGCGGGGCAGGGAGGAACAATGAGCAGTTCTTC,CASSRGAGRNNEQFF
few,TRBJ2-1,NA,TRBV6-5,TGTGCCAGCAGTACGGGTGGACTGAACAATGAGCAGTTCTTC,CASSTGGLNNEQFF
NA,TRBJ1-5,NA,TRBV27,TGTGCCAGCAGGCCAGATAGCAATCAGCCCCAGCATTTT,CASRPDSNQPQHF
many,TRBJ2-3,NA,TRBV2,TGTGCCAGCAGTTTACAGACAAGGAGGGGAGATACGCAGTATTTT,CASSLQTRRGDTQYF
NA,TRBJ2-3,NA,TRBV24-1,TGTGCCACCAGTGATTTGCCGGGCACGCAGTATTTT,CATSDLPGTQYF
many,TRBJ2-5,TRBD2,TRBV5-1,TGCGCCAGCAGCTCCCGGACTAGCGGGAGGGTGGAGACCCAGTACTTC,CASSSRTSGRVETQYF
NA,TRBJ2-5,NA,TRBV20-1,TGCAGTGCCAGCGAAGGGGCCCAAGAGACCCAGTACTTC,CSASEGAQETQYF
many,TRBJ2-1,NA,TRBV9,TGTGCCAGCAGCGTAGGCTCTTCCCCGACCTACAATGAGCAGTTCTTC,CASSVGSSPTYNEQFF
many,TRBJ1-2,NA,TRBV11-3,TGTGCCAGCAGCTTAGACTTTCCGACAGGAGTCTATGGCTACACCTTC,CASSLDFPTGVYGYTF
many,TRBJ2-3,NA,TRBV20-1,TGCAGTGTTCAGGACCCGGGACTTAGCACAGATACGCAGTATTTT,CSVQDPGLSTDTQYF
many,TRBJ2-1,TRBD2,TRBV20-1,TGCAGTGCTGAGGGGACTAGTTTCTACAATGAGCAGTTCTTC,CSAEGTSFYNEQFF
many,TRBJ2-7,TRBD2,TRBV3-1,TGTGCCAGCAGTCTCACTAGCGGGAATTTCTACGAGCAGTACTTC,CASSLTSGNFYEQYF
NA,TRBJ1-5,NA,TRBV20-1,TGCAGTGCTAGAGTAGTGAACGGGAGGGAGGAAGAGACCCAGCATTTT,CSARVVNGREEETQHF
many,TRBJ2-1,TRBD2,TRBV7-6,TGTGCCAGCAGCTTTACTAGCGGCCAAGGGCAGTTCTTC,CASSFTSGQGQFF
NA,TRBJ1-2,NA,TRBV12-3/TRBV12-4,TGTGCCAGCAGCTGTGGTCCAAAGTATGGCTACACCTTC,CASSCGPKYGYTF
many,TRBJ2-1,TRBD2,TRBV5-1,TGCGCCAGCAGCTTAACCGGGACTAGCGGGCCCAATGAGCAGTTCTTC,CASSLTGTSGPNEQFF
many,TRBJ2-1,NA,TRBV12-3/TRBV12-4,TGTGCCAGCAGTGCAGGGACACTCTCCTACAATGAGCAGTTCTTC,CASSAGTLSYNEQFF
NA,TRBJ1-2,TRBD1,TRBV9,TGTGCCAGCAGGGGAGCAGGGGGCTCTAACTATGGCTCCACCTTC,CASRGAGGSNYGSTF
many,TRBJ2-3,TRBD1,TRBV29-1,TGCAGCGGGGAGACAGGGGGCGAGGGCGCAGATACGCAGTATTTT,CSGETGGEGADTQYF
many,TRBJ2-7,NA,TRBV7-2,TGTGCCAGCAGCTTAGGGGCCCCGGGACCGCAGTACTTC,CASSLGAPGPQYF
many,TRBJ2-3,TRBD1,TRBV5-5,TGTGCCAGCAGCATCCAAAGACAGGGGGCAACAACAGATACGCAGTATTTT,CASSIQRQGATTDTQYF
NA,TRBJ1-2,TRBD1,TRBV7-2,TGTGCCAGCAGAGGGACAGGGGGCTATGGCTACACCTTC,CASRGTGGYGYTF
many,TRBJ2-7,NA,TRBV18,TGTGCCAGCTCAACAGGGCCCTACGAGCAGTACTTC,CASSTGPYEQYF
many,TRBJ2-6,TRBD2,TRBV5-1,TGCGCCAGCAGCTTGGGACGGACTAGAGGGGCCAACGTCCTGACTTTC,CASSLGRTRGANVLTF
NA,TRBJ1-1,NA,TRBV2,TGTGCCAGTCTAAGTCCACAGGGGAACACTGAAGCTTTCTTT,CASLSPQGNTEAFF
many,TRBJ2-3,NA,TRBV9,TGTGCCAGCAGCGTAGGGGGGTGGGATACGCAGTATTTT,CASSVGGWDTQYF
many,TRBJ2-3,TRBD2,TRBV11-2,TGTGCCAGCAGCCCCCGGGGGGGAGGCGGGAGGGCAACAGATACGCAGTATTTT,CASSPRGGGGRATDTQYF
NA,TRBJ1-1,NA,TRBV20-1,TGCAGTGCTACTCGGGGGGGGCATACCCGTGAAGCTTTCTTT,CSATRGGHTREAFF
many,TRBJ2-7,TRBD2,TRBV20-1,TGCAGTGCTAGAGATCCAAGACTAGCGGGAGAGAAGCCCTACGAGCAGTACTTC,CSARDPRLAGEKPYEQYF
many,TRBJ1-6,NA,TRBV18,TGTGCCAGCTCACCCTACTCTAATTCACCCCTCCACTTT,CASSPYSNSPLHF
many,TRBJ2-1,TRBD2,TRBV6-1,TGTGCCAGCACTGAAACGATGCTGACTAGCGGCAATGAGCAGTTCTTC,CASTETMLTSGNEQFF
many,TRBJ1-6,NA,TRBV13,TGTGCCAGCAGCCCCCAGACGGACGGATATAATTCACCCCTCCACTTT,CASSPQTDGYNSPLHF
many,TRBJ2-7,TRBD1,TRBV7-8,TGTGCCAGCAGCTTAGCGCCGGGACAGATAATCTACGAGCAGTACTTC,CASSLAPGQIIYEQYF
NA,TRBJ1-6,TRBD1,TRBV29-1,TGCAGCGCCAGGCCGGTACGGGCCGGGACAGCCTATAATTCACCCCTCCACTTT,CSARPVRAGTAYNSPLHF
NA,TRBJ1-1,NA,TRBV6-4,TGTGCCAGCAGTCCGGGAGGGGAAGCTTTCTTT,CASSPGGEAFF
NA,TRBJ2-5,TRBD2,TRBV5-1,TGCGCCAGCAGCTCACTAGCGGGAGTCCACACCCAGTACTTC,CASSSLAGVHTQYF
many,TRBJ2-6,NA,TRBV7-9,TGTGCCAGCAGCCCAGTAGGTCTCCAGCCGAACTCTGGGCCCAACGTCCTGACTTTC,CASSPVGLQPNSGPNVLTF
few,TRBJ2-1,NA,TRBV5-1,NA,CASSLRVAGGNSYNEQLF
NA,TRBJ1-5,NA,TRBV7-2,TGTGCCAGCAGCCCACGCGCCGAGGGCACAGATACGCAGCATTTT,CASSPRAEGTDTQHF
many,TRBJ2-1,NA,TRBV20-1,TGCAGTGCTAGGATGGTAGGATACCGTTACAATGAGCAGTTCTTC,CSARMVGYRYNEQFF
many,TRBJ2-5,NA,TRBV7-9,TGTGCCGAACGGCGGACCCAGAAGACCCAGTACTTC,CAERRTQKTQYF
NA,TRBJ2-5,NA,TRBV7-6,TGTGCCAGCAGCTTAGCGTGGCAAGAGACCCAGTACTTC,CASSLAWQETQYF
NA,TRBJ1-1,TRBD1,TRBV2,TGTGCCGGCGGTGGGGGACAGGGCCTAACCGGAGCTTTCTTT,CAGGGGQGLTGAFF